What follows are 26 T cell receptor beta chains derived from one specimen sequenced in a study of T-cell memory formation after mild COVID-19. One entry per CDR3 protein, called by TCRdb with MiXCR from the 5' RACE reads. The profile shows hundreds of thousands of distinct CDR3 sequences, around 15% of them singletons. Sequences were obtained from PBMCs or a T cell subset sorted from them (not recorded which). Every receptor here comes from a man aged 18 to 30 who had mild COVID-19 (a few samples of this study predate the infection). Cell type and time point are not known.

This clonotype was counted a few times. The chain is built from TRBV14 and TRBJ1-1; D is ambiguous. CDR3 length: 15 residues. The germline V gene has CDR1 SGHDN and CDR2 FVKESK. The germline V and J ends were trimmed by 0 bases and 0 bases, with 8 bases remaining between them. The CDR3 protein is CASSQDARMNTEAFF. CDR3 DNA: TGTGCCAGCAGCCAAGATGCTCGGATGAACACTGAAGCTTTCTTT.

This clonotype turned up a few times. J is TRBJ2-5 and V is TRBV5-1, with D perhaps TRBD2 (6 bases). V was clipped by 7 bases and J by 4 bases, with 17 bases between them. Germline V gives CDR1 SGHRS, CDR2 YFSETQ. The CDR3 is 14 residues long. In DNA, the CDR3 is TGCGCCAGCGTAGGTGGAGGGGCACCAGAGACCCAGTACTTC. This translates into CASVGGGAPETQYF.

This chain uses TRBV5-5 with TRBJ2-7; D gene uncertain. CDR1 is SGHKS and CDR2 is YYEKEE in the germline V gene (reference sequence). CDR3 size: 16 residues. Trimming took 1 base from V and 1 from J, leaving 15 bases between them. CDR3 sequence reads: CASSLPMGFSSYEQYF. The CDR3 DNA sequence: TGTGCCAGCAGCTTGCCCATGGGATTTTCATCCTACGAGCAGTACTTC. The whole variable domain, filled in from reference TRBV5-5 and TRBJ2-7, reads DAGVTQSPTHLIKTRGQQVTLRCSPISGHKSVSWYQQVLGQGPQFIFQYYEKEERGRGNFPDRFSARQFPNYSSELNVNALLLGDSALYLCASSLPMGFSSYEQYFGPGTRLTVT.

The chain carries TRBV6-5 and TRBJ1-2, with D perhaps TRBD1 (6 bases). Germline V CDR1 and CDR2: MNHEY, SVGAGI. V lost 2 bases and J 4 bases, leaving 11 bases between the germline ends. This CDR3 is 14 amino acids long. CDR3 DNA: TGTGCCAGCAGTTACCAGGGGAACTTCTATGGCTACACCTTC. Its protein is CASSYQGNFYGYTF.

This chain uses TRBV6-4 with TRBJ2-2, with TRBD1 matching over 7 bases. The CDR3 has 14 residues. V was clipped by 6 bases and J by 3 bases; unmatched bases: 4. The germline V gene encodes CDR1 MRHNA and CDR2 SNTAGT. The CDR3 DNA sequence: TGTGCCAGCAGACGACAGGGCGACACCGGGGAGCTGTTTTTT. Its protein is CASRRQGDTGELFF.

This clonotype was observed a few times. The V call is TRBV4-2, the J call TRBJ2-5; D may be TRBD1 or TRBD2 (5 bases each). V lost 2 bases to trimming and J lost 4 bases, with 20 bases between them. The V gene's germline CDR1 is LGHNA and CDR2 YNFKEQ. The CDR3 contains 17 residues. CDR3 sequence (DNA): TGTGCCAGCAGCCAATCCGGGACGGCAACCTTGGGAGAGACCCAGTACTTC. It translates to CASSQSGTATLGETQYF.

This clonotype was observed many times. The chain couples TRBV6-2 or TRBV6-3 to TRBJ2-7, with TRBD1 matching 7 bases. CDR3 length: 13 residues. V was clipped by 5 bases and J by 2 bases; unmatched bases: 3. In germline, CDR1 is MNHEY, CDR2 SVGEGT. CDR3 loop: CASSLTGAYEQYV. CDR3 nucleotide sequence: TGTGCCAGCAGTCTAACAGGGGCCTACGAGCAGTACGTC.

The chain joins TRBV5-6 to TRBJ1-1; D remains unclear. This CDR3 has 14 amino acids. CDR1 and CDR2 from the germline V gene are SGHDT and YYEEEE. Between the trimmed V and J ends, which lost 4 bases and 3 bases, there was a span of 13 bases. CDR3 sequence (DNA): TGTGCCAGCAGCAGACCCCCCTCGGACACTGAAGCTTTCTTT. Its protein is CASSRPPSDTEAFF.

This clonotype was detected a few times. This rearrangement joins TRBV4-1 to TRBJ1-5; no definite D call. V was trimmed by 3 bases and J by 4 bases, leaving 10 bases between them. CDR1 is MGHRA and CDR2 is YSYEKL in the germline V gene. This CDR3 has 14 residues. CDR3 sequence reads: CASSQTGPNQPQHF. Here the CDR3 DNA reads TGCGCCAGCAGCCAGACCGGACCGAATCAGCCCCAGCATTTT.

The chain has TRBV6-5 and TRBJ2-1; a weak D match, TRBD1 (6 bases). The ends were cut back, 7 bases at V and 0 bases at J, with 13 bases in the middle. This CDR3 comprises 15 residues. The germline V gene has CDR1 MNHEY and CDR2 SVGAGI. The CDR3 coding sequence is TGTGCCAGCATCGATACAGGGAGCTCCTACAATGAGCAGTTCTTC. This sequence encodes CASIDTGSSYNEQFF.

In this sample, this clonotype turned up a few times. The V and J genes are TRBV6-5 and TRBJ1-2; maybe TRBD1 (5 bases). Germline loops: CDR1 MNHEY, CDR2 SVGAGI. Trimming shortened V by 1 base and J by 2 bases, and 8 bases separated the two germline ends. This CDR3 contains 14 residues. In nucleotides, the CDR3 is TGTGCCAGCAGTTACTATCGGGGCAACTATGGCTACACCTTC. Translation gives CASSYYRGNYGYTF.

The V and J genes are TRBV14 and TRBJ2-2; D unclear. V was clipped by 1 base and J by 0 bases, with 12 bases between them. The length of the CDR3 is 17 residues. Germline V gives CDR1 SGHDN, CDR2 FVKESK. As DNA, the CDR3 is TGTGCCAGCAGCCAAGTCGTCCGGCAGGCGAACACCGGGGAGCTGTTTTTT. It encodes CASSQVVRQANTGELFF.

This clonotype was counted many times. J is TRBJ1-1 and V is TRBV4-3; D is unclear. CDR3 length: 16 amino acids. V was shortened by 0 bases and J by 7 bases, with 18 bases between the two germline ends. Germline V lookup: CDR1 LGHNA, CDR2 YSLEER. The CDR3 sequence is CASSQDLGQRRREAFF. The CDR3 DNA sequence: TGCGCCAGCAGCCAAGATCTCGGGCAACGACGGCGTGAAGCTTTCTTT.

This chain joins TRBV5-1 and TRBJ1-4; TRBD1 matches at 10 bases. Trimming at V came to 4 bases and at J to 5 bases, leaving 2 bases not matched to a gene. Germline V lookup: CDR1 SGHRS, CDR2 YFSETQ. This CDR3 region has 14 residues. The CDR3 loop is CASSTGQGNEKLFF. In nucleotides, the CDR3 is TGCGCCAGCAGCACGGGACAGGGGAATGAAAAACTGTTTTTT.

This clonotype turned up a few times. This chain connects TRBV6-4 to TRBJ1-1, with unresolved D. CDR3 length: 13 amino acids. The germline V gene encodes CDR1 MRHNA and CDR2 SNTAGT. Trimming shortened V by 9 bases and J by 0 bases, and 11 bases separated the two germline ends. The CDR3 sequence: CASSKEMNTEAFF. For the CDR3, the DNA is TGTGCCAGTTCCAAGGAGATGAACACTGAAGCTTTCTTT.

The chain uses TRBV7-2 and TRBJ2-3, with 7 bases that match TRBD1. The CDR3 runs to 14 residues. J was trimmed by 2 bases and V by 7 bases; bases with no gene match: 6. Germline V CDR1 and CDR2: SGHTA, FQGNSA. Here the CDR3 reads CASKKGANTDTQYF. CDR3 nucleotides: TGTGCCAGCAAAAAGGGGGCTAACACAGATACGCAGTATTTT.

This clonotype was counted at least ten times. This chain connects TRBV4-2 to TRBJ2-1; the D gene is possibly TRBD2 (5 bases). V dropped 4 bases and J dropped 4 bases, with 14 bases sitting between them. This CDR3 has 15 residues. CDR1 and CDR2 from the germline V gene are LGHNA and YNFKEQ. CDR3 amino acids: CASSPSQERYNEQFF. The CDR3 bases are TGTGCCAGCAGCCCTAGTCAGGAGCGGTACAATGAGCAGTTCTTC.

The CDR3 nucleotides read TGCAGTGCCCTCACCAGCTGGGGACGGGAGAACAATGAGCAGTTCTTC. Translating gives CSALTSWGRENNEQFF. The chain employs TRBV20-1 and TRBJ2-1; the D gene is possibly TRBD2 (6 bases). From germline, CDR1 is DFQATT and CDR2 SNEGSKA (reference sequence). The CDR3 totals 16 residues. Trimming took 6 bases from V and 5 from J, leaving 23 bases between them.

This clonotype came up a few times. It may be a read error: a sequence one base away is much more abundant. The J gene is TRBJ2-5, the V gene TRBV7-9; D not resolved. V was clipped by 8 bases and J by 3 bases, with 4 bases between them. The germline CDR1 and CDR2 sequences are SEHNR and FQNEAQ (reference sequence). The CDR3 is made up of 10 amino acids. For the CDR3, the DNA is TGTGCCAGCGCCGAAGAGACCCAGTACTTC. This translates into CASAEETQYF.

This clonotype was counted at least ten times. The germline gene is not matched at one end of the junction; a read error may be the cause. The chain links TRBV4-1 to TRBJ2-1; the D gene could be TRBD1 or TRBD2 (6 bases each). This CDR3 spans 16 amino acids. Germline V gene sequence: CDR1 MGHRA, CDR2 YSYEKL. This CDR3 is CASTQGGTGRYNEQFF. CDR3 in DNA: TGCGCCAGCACCCAAGGGGGGACGGGGCGGTACAATGAGCAGTTCTTC.

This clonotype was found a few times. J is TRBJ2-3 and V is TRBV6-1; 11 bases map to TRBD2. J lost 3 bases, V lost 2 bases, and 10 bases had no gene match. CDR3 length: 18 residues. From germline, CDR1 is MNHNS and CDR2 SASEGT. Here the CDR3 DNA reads TGTGCCAGCAGTGAATGGGGGCCTCGGACTAGCGGGACAGATACGCAGTATTTT. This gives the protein CASSEWGPRTSGTDTQYF.

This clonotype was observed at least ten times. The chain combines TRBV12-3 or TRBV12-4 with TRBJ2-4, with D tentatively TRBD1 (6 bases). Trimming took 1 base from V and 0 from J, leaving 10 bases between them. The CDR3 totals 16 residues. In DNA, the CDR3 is TGTGCCAGCAGTTTAGGAGACAGGCTAGCCAAAAACATTCAGTACTTC. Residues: CASSLGDRLAKNIQYF.

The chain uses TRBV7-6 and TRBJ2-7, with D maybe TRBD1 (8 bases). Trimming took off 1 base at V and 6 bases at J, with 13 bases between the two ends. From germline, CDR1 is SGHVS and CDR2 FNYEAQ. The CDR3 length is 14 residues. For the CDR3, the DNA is TGTGCCAGCAGCTTAGACAGGGGGGGTGGCGAGCAGTACGTC. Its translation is CASSLDRGGGEQYV.

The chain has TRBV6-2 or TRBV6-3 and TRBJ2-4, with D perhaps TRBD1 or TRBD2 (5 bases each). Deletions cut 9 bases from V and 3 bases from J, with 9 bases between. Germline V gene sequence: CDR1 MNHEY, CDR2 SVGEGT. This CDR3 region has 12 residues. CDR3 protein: CASRDGKNIQYF. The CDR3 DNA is TGTGCCAGTCGGGACGGCAAAAACATTCAGTACTTC.

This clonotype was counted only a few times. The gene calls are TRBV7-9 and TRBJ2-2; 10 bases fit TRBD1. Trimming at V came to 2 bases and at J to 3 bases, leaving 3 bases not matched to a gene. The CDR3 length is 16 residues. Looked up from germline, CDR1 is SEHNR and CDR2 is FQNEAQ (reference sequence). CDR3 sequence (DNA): TGTGCCAGCAGCTTACAGGGACAGGGGTACACCGGGGAGCTGTTTTTT. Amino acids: CASSLQGQGYTGELFF.

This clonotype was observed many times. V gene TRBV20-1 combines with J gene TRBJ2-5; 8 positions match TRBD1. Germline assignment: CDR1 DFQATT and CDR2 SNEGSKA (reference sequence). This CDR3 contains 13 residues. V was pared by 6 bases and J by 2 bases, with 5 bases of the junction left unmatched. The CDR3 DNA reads TGCAGTGCGAACACAGGGGGGCAAGAGACCCAGTACTTC. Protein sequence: CSANTGGQETQYF.